A selection of T cell receptor beta chains follows, all from one sample in a study of blood T cell repertoires in COVID-19. Using immunoSEQ multiplex PCR, the repertoire was profiled, and TCRdb retains in-frame clones only, with some absent. The repertoire holds around 250,000 clones, with around nine tenths as singletons. Sequences were obtained from peripheral blood. All receptors come from a woman in her sixties or seventies with active or convalescent COVID-19. Each CDR3 is given with its conserved first and last residue. D genes are given only for firm matches. Part of the rows lack a size; the others show once, few, many or a class for expanded clones.

cdr3_nt: TGCGCCAGCAGCTCGGATGGGACAGGGACCCACGAGCAGTACTTC
cdr3_aa: CASSSDGTGTHEQYF
j_call: TRBJ2-7
v_call: TRBV5-1
d_call: TRBD1
clone_size: -

cdr3_nt: TGTGCCACCAGTGATTTCAGGCCCACCGGGGAGCTGTTTTTT
cdr3_aa: CATSDFRPTGELFF
j_call: TRBJ2-2
v_call: TRBV24-1
d_call: -
clone_size: -

cdr3_nt: TGTGCCAGCTCCCCCGGGTGGGGGACAGGGGATCACGAGCAGTACTTC
cdr3_aa: CASSPGWGTGDHEQYF
j_call: TRBJ2-7
v_call: TRBV18
d_call: TRBD1
clone_size: -

cdr3_nt: TGTGCCAGTAGTATAGGAGGAGGACTTGAGACCCAGTACTTC
cdr3_aa: CASSIGGGLETQYF
j_call: TRBJ2-5
v_call: TRBV19
d_call: -
clone_size: -

cdr3_nt: TGTGCCAGCAGCGAGACAGGGGTGAACACTGAAGCTTTCTTT
cdr3_aa: CASSETGVNTEAFF
j_call: TRBJ1-1
v_call: TRBV9
d_call: TRBD1
clone_size: -

cdr3_nt: TGTGCCAGCAGCCGTCCCGGGACAGGGGAAGAGACCCAGTACTTC
cdr3_aa: CASSRPGTGEETQYF
j_call: TRBJ2-5
v_call: TRBV5-4
d_call: TRBD1
clone_size: -

cdr3_nt: TGTGCCAGCAGTCCTAACAGGGGTTGGGATGAGCAGTTCTTC
cdr3_aa: CASSPNRGWDEQFF
j_call: TRBJ2-1
v_call: TRBV6-5
d_call: TRBD1
clone_size: -

cdr3_nt: TGTGCCAGCAGCTTGGGACTAGCTGCGGGGACGCAGTATTTT
cdr3_aa: CASSLGLAAGTQYF
j_call: TRBJ2-3
v_call: TRBV5-8
d_call: TRBD2
clone_size: once

cdr3_nt: TGTGCCAGCGGTGAGACAGGGGTTTCACCCCTCCACTTT
cdr3_aa: CASGETGVSPLHF
j_call: TRBJ1-6
v_call: TRBV3-1/TRBV3-2
d_call: TRBD1
clone_size: -

cdr3_nt: TGTGCCATCAGTAACAGGGATACTGGGGCCAACGTCCTGACTTTC
cdr3_aa: CAISNRDTGANVLTF
j_call: TRBJ2-6
v_call: TRBV10-3
d_call: -
clone_size: -

cdr3_nt: TGCGCCAGCAGCTCCGGGACAGGGGCCTCAACTAATGAAAAACTGTTTTTT
cdr3_aa: CASSSGTGASTNEKLFF
j_call: TRBJ1-4
v_call: TRBV5-1
d_call: TRBD1
clone_size: -

cdr3_nt: TGTGCCAGCAGCTATCAGCGGGGGTCTACCTACGAGCAGTACTTC
cdr3_aa: CASSYQRGSTYEQYF
j_call: TRBJ2-7
v_call: TRBV7-2
d_call: TRBD2
clone_size: -

cdr3_nt: TGTGCCAGCAGTTTATCAACAGGCCTTCGTTCTGAAGCTTTCTTT
cdr3_aa: CASSLSTGLRSEAFF
j_call: TRBJ1-1
v_call: TRBV6-5
d_call: -
clone_size: once